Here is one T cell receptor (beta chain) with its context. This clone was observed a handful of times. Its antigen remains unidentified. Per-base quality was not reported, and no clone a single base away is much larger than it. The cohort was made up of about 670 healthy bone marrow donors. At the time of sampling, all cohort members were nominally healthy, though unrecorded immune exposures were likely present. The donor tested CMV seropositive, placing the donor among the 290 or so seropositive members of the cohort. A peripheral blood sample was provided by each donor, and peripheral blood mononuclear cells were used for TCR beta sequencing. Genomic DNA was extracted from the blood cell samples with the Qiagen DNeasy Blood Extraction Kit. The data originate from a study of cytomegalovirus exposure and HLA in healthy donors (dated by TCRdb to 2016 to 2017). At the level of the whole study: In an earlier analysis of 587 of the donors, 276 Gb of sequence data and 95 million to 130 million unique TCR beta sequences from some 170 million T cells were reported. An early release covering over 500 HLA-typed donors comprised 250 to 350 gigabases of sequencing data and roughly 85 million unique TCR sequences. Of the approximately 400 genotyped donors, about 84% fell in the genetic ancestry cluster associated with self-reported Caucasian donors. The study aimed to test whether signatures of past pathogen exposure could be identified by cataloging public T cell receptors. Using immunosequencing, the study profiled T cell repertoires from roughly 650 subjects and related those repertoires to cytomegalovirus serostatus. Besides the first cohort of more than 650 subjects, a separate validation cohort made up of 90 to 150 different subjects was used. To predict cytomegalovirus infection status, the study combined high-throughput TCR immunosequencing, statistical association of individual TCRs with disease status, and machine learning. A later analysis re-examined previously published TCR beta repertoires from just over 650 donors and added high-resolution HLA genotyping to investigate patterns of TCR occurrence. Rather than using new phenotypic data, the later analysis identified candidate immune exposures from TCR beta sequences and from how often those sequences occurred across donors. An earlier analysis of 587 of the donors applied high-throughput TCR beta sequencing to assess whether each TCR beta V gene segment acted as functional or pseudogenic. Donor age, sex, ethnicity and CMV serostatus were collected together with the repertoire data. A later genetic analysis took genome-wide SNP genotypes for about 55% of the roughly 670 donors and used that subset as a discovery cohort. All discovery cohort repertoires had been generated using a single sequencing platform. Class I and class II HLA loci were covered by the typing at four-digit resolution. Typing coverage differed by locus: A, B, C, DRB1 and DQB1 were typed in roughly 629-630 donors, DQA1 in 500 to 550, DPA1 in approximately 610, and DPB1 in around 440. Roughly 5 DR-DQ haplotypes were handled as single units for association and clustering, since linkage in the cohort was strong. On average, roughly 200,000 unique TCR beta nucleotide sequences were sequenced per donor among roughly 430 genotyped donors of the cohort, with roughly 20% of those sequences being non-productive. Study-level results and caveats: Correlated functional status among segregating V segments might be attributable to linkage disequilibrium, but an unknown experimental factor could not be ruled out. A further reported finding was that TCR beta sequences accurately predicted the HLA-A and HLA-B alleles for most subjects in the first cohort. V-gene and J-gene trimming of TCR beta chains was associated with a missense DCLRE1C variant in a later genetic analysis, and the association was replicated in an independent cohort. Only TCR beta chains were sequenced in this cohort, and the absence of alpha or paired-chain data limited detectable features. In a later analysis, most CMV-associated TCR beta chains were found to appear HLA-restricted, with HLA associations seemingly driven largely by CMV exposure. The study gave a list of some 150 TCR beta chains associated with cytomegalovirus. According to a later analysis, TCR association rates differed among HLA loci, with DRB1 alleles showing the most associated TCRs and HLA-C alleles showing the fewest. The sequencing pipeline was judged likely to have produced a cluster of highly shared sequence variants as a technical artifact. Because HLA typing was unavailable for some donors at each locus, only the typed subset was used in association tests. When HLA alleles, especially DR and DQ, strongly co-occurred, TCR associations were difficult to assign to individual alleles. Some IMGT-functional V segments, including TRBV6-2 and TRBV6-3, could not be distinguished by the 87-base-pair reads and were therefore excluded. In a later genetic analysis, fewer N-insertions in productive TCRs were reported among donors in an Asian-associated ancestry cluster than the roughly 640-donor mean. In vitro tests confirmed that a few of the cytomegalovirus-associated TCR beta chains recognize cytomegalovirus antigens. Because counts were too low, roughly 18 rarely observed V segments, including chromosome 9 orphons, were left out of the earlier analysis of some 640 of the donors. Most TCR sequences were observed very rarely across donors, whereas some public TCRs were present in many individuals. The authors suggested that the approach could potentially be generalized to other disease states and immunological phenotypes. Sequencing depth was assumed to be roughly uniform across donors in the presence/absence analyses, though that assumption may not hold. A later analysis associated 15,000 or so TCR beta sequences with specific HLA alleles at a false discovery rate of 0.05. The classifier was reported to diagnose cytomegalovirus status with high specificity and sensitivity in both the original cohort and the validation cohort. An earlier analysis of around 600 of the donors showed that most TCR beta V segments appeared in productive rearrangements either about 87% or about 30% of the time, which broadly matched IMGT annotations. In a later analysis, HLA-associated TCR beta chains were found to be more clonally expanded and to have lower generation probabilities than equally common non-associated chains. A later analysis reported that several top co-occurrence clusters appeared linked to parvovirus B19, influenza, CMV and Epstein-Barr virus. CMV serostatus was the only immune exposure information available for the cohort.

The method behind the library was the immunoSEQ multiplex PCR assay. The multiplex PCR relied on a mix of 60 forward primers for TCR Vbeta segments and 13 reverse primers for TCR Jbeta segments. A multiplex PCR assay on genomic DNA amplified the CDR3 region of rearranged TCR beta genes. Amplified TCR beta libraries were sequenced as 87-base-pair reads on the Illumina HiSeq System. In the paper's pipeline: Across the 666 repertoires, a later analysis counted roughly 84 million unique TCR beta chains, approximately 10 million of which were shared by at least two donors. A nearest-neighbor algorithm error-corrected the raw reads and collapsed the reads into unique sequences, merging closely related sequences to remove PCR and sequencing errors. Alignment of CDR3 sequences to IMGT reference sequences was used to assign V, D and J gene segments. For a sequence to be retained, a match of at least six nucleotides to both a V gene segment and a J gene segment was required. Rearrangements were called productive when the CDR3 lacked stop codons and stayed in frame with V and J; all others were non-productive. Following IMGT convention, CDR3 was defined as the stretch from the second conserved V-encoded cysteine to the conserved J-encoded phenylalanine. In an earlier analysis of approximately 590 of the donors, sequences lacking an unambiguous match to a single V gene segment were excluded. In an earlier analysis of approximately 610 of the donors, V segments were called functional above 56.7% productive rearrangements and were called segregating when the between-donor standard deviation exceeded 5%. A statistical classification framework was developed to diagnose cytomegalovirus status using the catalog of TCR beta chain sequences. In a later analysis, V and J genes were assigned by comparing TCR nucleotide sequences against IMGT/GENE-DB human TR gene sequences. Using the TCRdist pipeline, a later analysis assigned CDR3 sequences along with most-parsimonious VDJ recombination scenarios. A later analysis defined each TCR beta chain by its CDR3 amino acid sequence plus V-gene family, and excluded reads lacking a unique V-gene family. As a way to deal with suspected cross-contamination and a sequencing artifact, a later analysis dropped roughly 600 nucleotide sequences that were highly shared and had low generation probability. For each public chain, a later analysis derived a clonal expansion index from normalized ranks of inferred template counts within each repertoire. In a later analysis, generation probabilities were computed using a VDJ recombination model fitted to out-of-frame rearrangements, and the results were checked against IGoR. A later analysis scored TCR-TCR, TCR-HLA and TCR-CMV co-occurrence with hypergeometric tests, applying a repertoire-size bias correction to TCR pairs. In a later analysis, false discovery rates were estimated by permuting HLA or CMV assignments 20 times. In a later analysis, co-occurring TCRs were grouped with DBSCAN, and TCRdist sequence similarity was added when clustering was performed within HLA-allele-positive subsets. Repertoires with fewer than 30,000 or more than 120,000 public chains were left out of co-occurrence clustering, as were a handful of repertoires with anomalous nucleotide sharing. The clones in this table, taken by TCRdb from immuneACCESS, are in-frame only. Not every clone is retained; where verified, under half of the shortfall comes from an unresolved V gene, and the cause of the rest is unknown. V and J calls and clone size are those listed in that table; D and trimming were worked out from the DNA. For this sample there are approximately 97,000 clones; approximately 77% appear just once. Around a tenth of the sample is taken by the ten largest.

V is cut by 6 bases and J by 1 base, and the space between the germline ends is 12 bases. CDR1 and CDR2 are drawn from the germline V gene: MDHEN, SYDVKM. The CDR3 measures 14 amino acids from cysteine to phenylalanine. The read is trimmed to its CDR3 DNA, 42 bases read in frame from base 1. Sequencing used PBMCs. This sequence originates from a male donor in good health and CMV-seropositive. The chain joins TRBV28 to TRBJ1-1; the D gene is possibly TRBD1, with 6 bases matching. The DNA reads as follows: TGTGCCAGCAGATCAGACAGGAAGAACACTGAAGCTTTCTTT. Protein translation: CASRSDRKNTEAFF.